The TCR beta chain described here comes from a study of radiotherapy plus CTLA-4 blockade in lung cancer. General study results and limits: Subsequent to radiotherapy plus ipilimumab, tumor-derived TCR clones underwent expansion in blood.

As to this clone: Its specificity is unknown.

The data were produced by immunoSEQ multiplex PCR, yet TCRdb's version contains in-frame clones alone and is incomplete. The table lists about 36,000 clones, 85% of them singletons. Germline lookup yields CDR1 LNHDA and CDR2 SQIVND (reference sequence). Germline trimming cut 7 bases from V and 8 bases from J; bases unmatched to any gene: 7. The CDR3 covers 13 residues. The sequence derives from a human donor with non-small cell lung cancer who had stable disease on radiotherapy plus ipilimumab. This rearrangement joins TRBV19 to TRBJ1-4, with TRBD1 matching 7 bases. The material sequenced was peripheral blood, taken from a patient treated with radiotherapy plus ipilimumab. The CDR3 loop is CASKTGRGEKLFF. DNA for the CDR3: TGTGCCAGTAAGACAGGGAGAGGAGAAAAACTGTTTTTT. The full variable domain, completed using reference TRBV19 and TRBJ1-4, is DGGITQSPKYLFRKEGQNVTLSCEQNLNHDAMYWYRQDPGQGLRLIYYSQIVNDFQKGDIAEGYSVSREKKESFPLTVTSAQKNPTAFYLCASKTGRGEKLFFGSGTQLSVL.